This T cell receptor (beta chain) was recovered during a study of CD8 T cells in ankylosing spondylitis (dated by TCRdb to 2017 to 2019). Study-wide context: The study profiled T cell receptor beta repertoires in healthy donors and ankylosing spondylitis patients to find disease-linked TCR variants. The whole study cohort included roughly 110 healthy donors and 25 or so ankylosing spondylitis patients. Samples of peripheral blood were taken, and for ankylosing spondylitis patients, synovial fluid was collected as well. Summary of the overall study and its limitations: Significant enrichment of the disease-linked clones was reported in matched synovial fluid samples from ankylosing spondylitis patients. Blood from ankylosing spondylitis patients appeared to be characterized by a TCR beta motif made up of under ten highly homologous amino acid variants. In peripheral blood, the disease-linked clones were found at relatively low frequencies and had a CD8+ phenotype. Some of the motif variants had been reported before in the synovial fluid and blood of reactive arthritis patients, a finding that suggests common disease-initiation mechanisms.

This clonotype came up many times. The target of this receptor is not known. Per-base quality was not reported, and no clone a single base away is much larger than it. Sequencing was carried out with an Illumina HiSeq 2500. TCR beta libraries were prepared by quantitative 5'-RACE with molecular barcodes. On the authors' methods: A new computational method based on a probabilistic model of VDJ rearrangement was used to identify disease-linked TCR variants. TCRdb reran the public reads through fastp at Q25 and MiXCR, keeping productive beta chains. Records with the same CDR3 protein are collapsed into one entry carrying the most frequent genes and DNA. The V and J calls, along with clone size, are taken from TCRdb and not from the paper's own processing. In this sample the table shows 750,000 to 850,000 distinct CDR3 sequences, roughly 10% of which occur a single time. Jointly, the top ten make up just over 0.5% of the sample.

Specimen: blood, either unsorted or a sorted T cell fraction (not recorded which). The TCR comes from a male donor with ankylosing spondylitis.

The CDR3 has the sequence CASSVGPNQPQHF. The nucleotide sequence is TGTGCCAGCAGCGTCGGGCCAAATCAGCCCCAGCATTTT. The chain is assembled from TRBV9 and TRBJ1-5; the D gene assignment is ambiguous. The CDR3 spans 13 residues, from the cysteine through the phenylalanine. Of all the DNA, just the CDR3 is kept, 39 bases in frame from base 1. Trimming at the junction amounts to 2 bases on V and 4 bases on J, and the germline ends lie 7 bases apart. CDR1 SGDLS and CDR2 YYNGEE are derived from the germline V gene.